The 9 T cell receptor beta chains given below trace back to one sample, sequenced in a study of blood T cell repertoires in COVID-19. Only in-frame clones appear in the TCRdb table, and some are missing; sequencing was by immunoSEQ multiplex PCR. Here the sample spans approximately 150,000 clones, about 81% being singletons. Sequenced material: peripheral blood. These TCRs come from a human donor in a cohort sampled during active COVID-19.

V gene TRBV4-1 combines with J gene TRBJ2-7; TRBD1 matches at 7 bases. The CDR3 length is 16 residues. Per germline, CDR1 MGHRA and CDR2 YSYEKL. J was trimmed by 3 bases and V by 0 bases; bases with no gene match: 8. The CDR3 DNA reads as TGCGCCAGCAGCCAAGATCTCGGGACAGCATTCTACGAGCAGTACTTC. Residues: CASSQDLGTAFYEQYF.

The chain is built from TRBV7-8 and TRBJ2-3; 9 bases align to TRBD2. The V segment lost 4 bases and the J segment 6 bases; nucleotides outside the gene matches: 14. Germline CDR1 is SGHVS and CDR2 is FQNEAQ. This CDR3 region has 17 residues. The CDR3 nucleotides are TGTGCCAGCAGCTCGTTGCCTGGCGGGGGGGCCTGGGATACGCAGTATTTT. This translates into CASSSLPGGGAWDTQYF.

This CDR3 is CASSPREAGTEAFF. In DNA form, the CDR3 reads TGTGCCAGTAGCCCCAGGGAAGCGGGCACTGAAGCTTTCTTT. This chain links TRBV19 with TRBJ1-1; possible D gene TRBD1, 5 bases. From germline, CDR1 is LNHDA and CDR2 SQIVND (reference sequence). V gave up 6 bases and J gave up 4 bases, with 15 bases separating them. There are 14 residues in the CDR3.

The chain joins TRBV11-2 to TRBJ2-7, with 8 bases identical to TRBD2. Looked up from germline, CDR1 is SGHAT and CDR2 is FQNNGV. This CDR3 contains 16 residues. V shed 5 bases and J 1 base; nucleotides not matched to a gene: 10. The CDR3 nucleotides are TGTGCCAGCAGCCCCGGGGTGAGCGGGAGTTCCTACGAGCAGTACTTC. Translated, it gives CASSPGVSGSSYEQYF.

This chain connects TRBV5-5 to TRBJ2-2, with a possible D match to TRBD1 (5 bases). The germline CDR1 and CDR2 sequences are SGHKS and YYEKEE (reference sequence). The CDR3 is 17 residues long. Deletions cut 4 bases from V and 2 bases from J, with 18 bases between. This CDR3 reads CASSRAGLGPNTGELFF. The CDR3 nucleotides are TGTGCCAGCAGCCGGGCAGGGTTGGGGCCAAACACCGGGGAGCTGTTTTTT.

The CDR3 loop is CASSTVGAGEWGEQYF. The CDR3 bases are TGTGCCAGCAGCACAGTCGGTGCAGGGGAGTGGGGCGAGCAGTACTTC. The chain recombines TRBV7-2 with TRBJ2-7; the D gene is possibly TRBD1 (6 bases). Germline V lookup: CDR1 SGHTA, CDR2 FQGNSA. V lost 5 bases to trimming and J lost 6 bases, with 23 bases between them. This CDR3 comprises 16 residues.

CDR3 nucleotide sequence: TGTGCCAGCAGCGCCGACCGCGGGGGGCGACCCCCGGGGGACGAGCAGTACTTC. It translates to CASSADRGGRPPGDEQYF. The chain carries TRBV9 and TRBJ2-7; 8 bases are a match to TRBD2. Germline assignment: CDR1 SGDLS and CDR2 YYNGEE. V was pared by 3 bases and J by 5 bases, with 19 bases of the junction left unmatched. The CDR3 sequence is 18 residues long. The full variable domain, with the rest looked up from reference TRBV9 and TRBJ2-7, is DSGVTQTPKHLITATGQRVTLRCSPRSGDLSVYWYQQSLDQGLQFLIQYYNGEERAKGNILERFSAQQFPDLHSELNLSSLELGDSALYFCASSADRGGRPPGDEQYFGPGTRLTVT.

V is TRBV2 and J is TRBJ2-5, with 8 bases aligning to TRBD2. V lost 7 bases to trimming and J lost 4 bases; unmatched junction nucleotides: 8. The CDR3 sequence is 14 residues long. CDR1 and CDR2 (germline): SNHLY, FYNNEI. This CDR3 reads CASTHPGLGETQYF. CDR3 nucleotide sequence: TGTGCCAGCACCCACCCGGGACTAGGAGAGACCCAGTACTTC.

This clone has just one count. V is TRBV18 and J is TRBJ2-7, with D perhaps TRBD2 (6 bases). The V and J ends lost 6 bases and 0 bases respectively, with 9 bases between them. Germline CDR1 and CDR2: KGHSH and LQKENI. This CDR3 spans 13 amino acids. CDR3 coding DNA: TGTGCCAGCTCCCCGGGGGTCTCCTACGAGCAGTACTTC. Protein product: CASSPGVSYEQYF.